Below are 16 T cell receptor beta chains sequenced from a single sample in a study of post-analysis software for immune sequencing data. Study-level findings and limits: There were about five TRBV segments more frequent in patients than controls, and TRBV5-6, TRBV5-1 and TRBV20-1 were among them.

The TCR beta cDNA libraries contained unique molecular identifiers. MiXCR, run by TCRdb on the PCR reads, gives a single entry per CDR3 protein. Of hundreds of thousands of distinct CDR3 sequences in the sample, roughly 58% were seen once. The antigens these receptors bind are not known. The sequenced material came from blood. The receptors here all came from a girl between 10 and 17 years old with multiple sclerosis.

This clonotype was found a few times. This chain connects TRBV5-1 to TRBJ2-5, with TRBD2 identical over 7 bases. Trimming removed 1 base from V and 2 bases from J; junction bases left unmatched: 5. This CDR3 spans 15 amino acids. Germline V CDR1 and CDR2: SGHRS, YFSETQ. For the CDR3, the DNA is TGCGCCAGCAGCTTGTACAGCGGGGAACAAGAGACCCAGTACTTC. This sequence encodes CASSLYSGEQETQYF.

This clonotype occurred a few times. CDR3 in amino acids: CASSRLGHGYNEQFF. The CDR3 region has the DNA TGTGCCAGCAGCCGCTTAGGACATGGCTACAATGAGCAGTTCTTC. The rearrangement links TRBV14 to TRBJ2-1; D may be TRBD1 (5 bases). CDR1 and CDR2 from the germline V gene are SGHDN and FVKESK. V lost 4 bases and J 3 bases, leaving 13 bases between the germline ends. This CDR3 has 15 residues.

The V and J genes are TRBV20-1 and TRBJ1-2, with TRBD1 matching 9 bases. Per the germline V gene, CDR1 is DFQATT and CDR2 is SNEGSKA (reference sequence). The CDR3 contains 14 residues. Trimming at V came to 7 bases and at J to 7 bases, leaving 13 bases not matched to a gene. This CDR3 is CSVRERDRASGYTF. As DNA, the CDR3 is TGCAGTGTCAGAGAACGGGACAGGGCTTCTGGCTACACCTTC.

The CDR3 spells CASSLALDRAYEQYF. CDR3 DNA: TGTGCCAGCAGCTTAGCGTTGGACAGGGCGTACGAGCAGTACTTC. This chain connects TRBV11-1 to TRBJ2-4, with 8 positions matching TRBD1. Matching the DNA end better, TRBJ2-7 makes the J call doubtful. The CDR3 contains 15 residues. Germline CDR1 and CDR2: SGHAT and FQDESV (reference sequence).

This clonotype was counted only a few times. The chain couples TRBV5-1 to TRBJ2-1; 7 positions agree with TRBD1. CDR3 length equals 15 residues. The V gene end was trimmed by 3 bases and the J gene end by 6 bases; junction bases not matched to a gene: 9. Germline V gene lookup returns CDR1 SGHRS and CDR2 YFSETQ. This chain's CDR3 is CASSSGQSLSNEQFF. Here the CDR3 DNA reads TGCGCCAGCAGCTCGGGACAGTCATTGTCCAATGAGCAGTTCTTC.

This clonotype appeared a few times. V is TRBV20-1 and J is TRBJ1-2; 7 positions match TRBD1. The CDR3 loop spans 14 amino acids. Unmatched junction bases numbered 10, after V lost 1 base and J lost 8 bases. CDR1 is DFQATT, CDR2 SNEGSKA, per germline (reference sequence). The CDR3 loop reads CSARVPGQLNGYTF. As DNA, the CDR3 is TGCAGTGCTAGAGTGCCGGGACAGCTCAACGGCTACACCTTC.

The V call is TRBV6-5, the J call TRBJ2-7; 7 bases are shared with TRBD1. The CDR3 has 17 residues. Germline V lookup: CDR1 MNHEY, CDR2 SVGAGI. With 2 bases clipped from V and 0 bases from J, the junction kept 10 bases outside the gene matches. The CDR3 DNA follows: TGTGCCAGCAGTTACGCGTTCTCCGGGACAGCCTCCTACGAGCAGTACTTC. Its protein product is CASSYAFSGTASYEQYF.

The CDR3 coding sequence is TGTGCCAGCACCCGGACGGCAACTAATGAAAAACTGTTTTTT. Residues: CASTRTATNEKLFF. V and J are TRBV6-5 and TRBJ1-4; the D is unclear. Germline lookup yields CDR1 MNHEY and CDR2 SVGAGI. The CDR3 has 14 amino acids. V was shortened by 7 bases and J by 0 bases, with 9 bases between the two germline ends.

This clonotype was found once. The chain links TRBV3-1 to TRBJ2-1, with a possible D match to TRBD2 (5 bases). V lost 1 base and J 8 bases, leaving 12 bases between the germline ends. Germline V gene lookup returns CDR1 LGHDT and CDR2 YNNKEL (reference sequence). This CDR3 is 14 amino acids long. The CDR3 bases are TGTGCCAGCAGCCAAGTAGCCGGGAAAGATGAGCAGTTCTTC. Protein sequence: CASSQVAGKDEQFF.

This clonotype has more than one count but fewer than ten. The chain combines TRBV5-1 with TRBJ2-3; weak D call: TRBD2 (5 bases). This CDR3 has 14 residues. With 7 bases removed from V and 2 bases from J, the gap between germline ends came to 14 bases. Germline loops: CDR1 SGHRS, CDR2 YFSETQ. DNA of the CDR3: TGCGCCAGCGGCCTGAAGGGAGTCACAGATACGCAGTATTTT. Its translation is CASGLKGVTDTQYF.

The chain links TRBV27 to TRBJ2-1, with 7 bases identical to TRBD1. The CDR3 is made up of 14 amino acids. The V gene end was trimmed by 6 bases and the J gene end by 9 bases; junction bases not matched to a gene: 11. Germline V lookup: CDR1 MNHEY, CDR2 SMNVEV (reference sequence). CDR3 sequence reads: CASSRSAGGAEQFF. Here the CDR3 DNA reads TGTGCCAGCAGCCGGTCGGCAGGGGGTGCTGAGCAGTTCTTC.

The chain uses TRBV6-2 or TRBV6-3 and TRBJ1-1, with unresolved D. This CDR3 comprises 15 residues. Trimming stripped 5 bases from V and 2 bases from J, with 15 bases between. Germline CDR1 is MNHEY and CDR2 is SVGEGT. CDR3 sequence reads: CASSPLERINTEAFF. The CDR3 coding sequence is TGTGCCAGCAGTCCCCTGGAGAGAATCAACACTGAAGCTTTCTTT.

The chain uses TRBV29-1 and TRBJ2-7; D gene ambiguous. Between the trimmed V and J ends, which lost 2 bases and 2 bases, there was a span of 10 bases. The CDR3 extends over 13 amino acids. CDR1 and CDR2 from the germline V gene are SQVTM and ANQGSEA. In nucleotides, the CDR3 is TGCAGCGTTGAAACACGACTTACCTACGAGCAGTACTTC. The encoded protein is CSVETRLTYEQYF.

This clonotype occurred a few times. The rearrangement links TRBV7-9 to TRBJ2-1; 8 nucleotides match TRBD2. Germline CDR1 SEHNR, CDR2 FQNEAQ (reference sequence). The J segment lost 4 bases and the V segment lost 5 bases, leaving 19 bases of the junction unmatched. This CDR3 has 19 residues. This CDR3 is CASSQRGREGRLNYNEQFF. The CDR3 nucleotides are TGTGCCAGCAGCCAGCGGGGTCGGGAGGGCCGTTTGAATTACAATGAGCAGTTCTTC.

V and J are TRBV12-3 or TRBV12-4 and TRBJ2-3, with a possible D match to TRBD2 (5 bases). The CDR3 sequence is 15 residues long. V lost 7 bases and J 8 bases, leaving 22 bases between the germline ends. The CDR3 DNA follows: TGTGCCAGCATACGGGGTAGCGACCCCCCCGGTACGCAGTATTTT. Translating it yields CASIRGSDPPGTQYF.

The chain is built from TRBV20-1 and TRBJ2-1; TRBD2 aligns across 11 bases. CDR1 DFQATT and CDR2 SNEGSKA come from the germline V gene (reference sequence). The junction had 7 bases not matched to a gene; V was cut back by 0 bases and J by 6 bases. CDR3 length: 16 amino acids. The CDR3 loop is CSARDRTSGGRNEQFF. The CDR3, as DNA: TGCAGTGCTAGAGACCGAACTAGCGGGGGTCGCAATGAGCAGTTCTTC.